The clone carrying this T cell receptor (beta chain) appeared a few times. What it recognizes is unknown. Per the germline V gene, CDR1 is KGHSH and CDR2 is LQKENI. V lost 2 bases and J lost 3, with 22 bases in between. This CDR3 is 18 amino acids long. The record originates from a study of blood T cells in healthy people across ages. Broader study findings: Roughly linear age-related decline in beta diversity appeared, significant by age roughly 40.

Combining a sample-barcoded 5' primer with a J-beta primer mix, a second PCR ran for about 7 to 11 cycles. No fewer than 3 million CDR3-containing paired-end reads came from each sample. TCRdb itself ran the 5' RACE reads through MiXCR, one entry per CDR3 protein. The sample has 540,000 or so distinct CDR3 sequences; around 24% are singletons. These records were also assigned to another study, of T cells of mothers and their children.

Sequencing used blood. The gene calls are TRBV18 and TRBJ2-5; D is ambiguous. This receptor was identified in a boy aged 5-17 years in good health. CDR3 sequence (DNA): TGTGCCAGCTCACCAGAGTTTACTCGGACGGTGAAAAAAGAGACCCAGTACTTC. It yields the protein CASSPEFTRTVKKETQYF.